One sample yielded the 17 T cell receptor beta chains listed below, sequenced in a study of T cells in Graves' hyperthyroidism and ophthalmopathy. TCR beta CDR3 regions were amplified from RNA transcripts. HTBI primers drove first-round RT-PCR of the TCR CDR3. Each CDR3 protein is one row after TCRdb ran MiXCR on the multiplex PCR reads. Among around 560,000 distinct CDR3 sequences listed, 16% were seen once. Sequences were obtained from blood. All receptors derive from a woman aged 18 to 35 with Graves' hyperthyroidism.

This clonotype was observed a few times. CDR3 sequence (DNA): TGCGCCAGCAGCCCTCGGGAGCCCGGGGAGACCCAGTACTTC. It is translated as CASSPREPGETQYF. This chain connects TRBV5-1 to TRBJ2-5, with TRBD2 as a possible D gene (6 bases). Germline V gene sequence: CDR1 SGHRS, CDR2 YFSETQ. V was pared by 4 bases and J by 5 bases, with 15 bases between. The CDR3 loop spans 14 amino acids.

This clonotype occurred many times. This chain uses TRBV7-8 with TRBJ1-5, with 7 bases aligning to TRBD1. The J segment lost 7 bases and the V segment lost 6 bases, leaving 12 bases of the junction unmatched. Germline V lookup: CDR1 SGHVS, CDR2 FQNEAQ. The CDR3 totals 15 residues. The DNA of the CDR3 is TGTGCCAGCAGACCTGATACAGGGGTAGGCCAGCCCCAGCATTTT. It encodes CASRPDTGVGQPQHF. Full variable domain (rest looked up from reference TRBV7-8 and TRBJ1-5): GAGVSQSPRYKVAKRGQDVALRCDPISGHVSLFWYQQALGQGPEFLTYFQNEAQLDKSGLPSDRFFAERPEGSVSTLKIQRTQQEDSAVYLCASRPDTGVGQPQHFGDGTRLSIL.

The sample holds a few counts of this clonotype. DNA for the CDR3: TGTGCCAGCAGCCCGAGGTCCTACAATGAGCAGTTCTTC. Translated: CASSPRSYNEQFF. This chain links TRBV5-4 with TRBJ2-1; D not resolved. The germline V gene encodes CDR1 SGHNT and CDR2 YYREEE (reference sequence). V was clipped by 4 bases and J by 1 base, with 6 bases between them. The CDR3 covers 13 residues.

At least ten counts were recorded for this clonotype. The V gene is TRBV7-2, the J gene TRBJ2-3; TRBD1 agrees at 12 bases. Germline CDR1 and CDR2: SGHTA and FQGNSA. V was pared by 3 bases and J by 6 bases, with 7 bases of the junction left unmatched. CDR3 length: 16 amino acids. CDR3 DNA: TGTGCCAGCAGCTTCGGGGGGACAGGGGGCGCGGATACGCAGTATTTT. Its translation: CASSFGGTGGADTQYF.

This clonotype was seen repeatedly, ten times or more. The CDR3 DNA sequence: TGCAGTGCTAGAGACCTGGTCGCGAACCACGAGCAGTACTTC. Translating it yields CSARDLVANHEQYF. The chain recombines TRBV20-1 with TRBJ2-7; D is unresolved. CDR1 and CDR2 from the germline V gene are DFQATT and SNEGSKA (reference sequence). The V end was cut by 0 bases, the J end by 5 bases, with 14 bases between. The CDR3 is made up of 14 amino acids.

This rearrangement joins TRBV27 to TRBJ2-3; possibly TRBD1 or TRBD2 for D (5 bases each). The CDR3 runs to 17 residues. V dropped 5 bases and J dropped 1 base, with 19 bases sitting between them. Germline CDR1 and CDR2: MNHEY and SMNVEV (reference sequence). The DNA of the CDR3 is TGTGCCAGCAGTCCGCCCGACAGACTACCTCGCACAGATACGCAGTATTTT. It encodes CASSPPDRLPRTDTQYF.

CDR3 nucleotides: TGTGCCAGTAGTATAACGGCTAGCGGGAACTACGAGCAGTACTTC. Its translation is CASSITASGNYEQYF. The rearrangement uses TRBV19 and TRBJ2-7; 9 nucleotides match TRBD2. Germline V gene data show CDR1 as LNHDA and CDR2 as SQIVND (reference sequence). Trimming took 2 bases from V and 3 from J; bases not matched to a gene: 5. This CDR3 contains 15 residues.

This chain joins TRBV6-5 and TRBJ2-5; 9 bases match TRBD2. The germline CDR1 and CDR2 sequences are MNHEY and SVGAGI. The CDR3 length is 16 residues. V shed 2 bases, J shed 0 bases, and the junction held 4 bases outside the gene matches. DNA for the CDR3: TGTGCCAGCAGTTACAGTAGCGGGGGCCACCAAGAGACCCAGTACTTC. This encodes CASSYSSGGHQETQYF.

This clonotype was found a few times. V gene TRBV11-2 combines with J gene TRBJ1-2, with a possible D match to TRBD1 (6 bases). Per the germline V gene, CDR1 is SGHAT and CDR2 is FQNNGV. Trimming stripped 1 base from V and 5 bases from J, with 17 bases between. The CDR3 extends over 16 amino acids. CDR3 region: CASSLVGGRGNYGYTF. DNA for the CDR3: TGTGCCAGCAGCTTAGTAGGAGGCAGGGGAAATTATGGCTACACCTTC.

This clonotype was counted only a few times. One base away lies a much larger clone, so this may be a sequencing read error. This chain joins TRBV6-2 or TRBV6-3 and TRBJ2-5; D could derive from TRBD1 or TRBD2 (5 bases each). This CDR3 has 14 residues. V was cut by 8 bases and J by 2 bases, with 15 bases left in between. Germline CDR1 is MNHEY and CDR2 is SVGEGT. CDR3 bases: TGTGCCAGCTCCCCGGGACCGCCACAAGAGACCCAGTACTTC. Protein product: CASSPGPPQETQYF.

Here the CDR3 reads CASRLPPSMNTEAFF. Here the CDR3 DNA reads TGTGCCAGCAGGCTCCCGCCCTCCATGAACACTGAAGCTTTCTTT. The chain carries TRBV5-6 and TRBJ1-1; D is unresolved. V lost 5 bases, J lost 0 bases, and 14 bases lay in between. CDR1 SGHDT and CDR2 YYEEEE come from the germline V gene. CDR3 length: 15 amino acids.

This clonotype was seen a handful of times. The chain combines TRBV7-9 with TRBJ1-4; maybe TRBD1 (5 bases). The length of the CDR3 is 16 residues. Deletions cut 3 bases from V and 0 bases from J, with 11 bases between. Germline CDR1 and CDR2: SEHNR and FQNEAQ (reference sequence). CDR3 amino acids: CASSLGGYATNEKLFF. The CDR3 DNA reads as TGTGCCAGCAGCTTGGGGGGATACGCAACTAATGAAAAACTGTTTTTT.

The rearrangement uses TRBV14 and TRBJ1-2; D call uncertain. This CDR3 contains 15 residues. Germline lookup yields CDR1 SGHDN and CDR2 FVKESK. V lost 1 base and J 1 base, leaving 10 bases between the germline ends. CDR3 sequence: CASSQVSGYNYGYTF. CDR3 bases: TGTGCCAGCAGCCAAGTTTCAGGCTATAACTATGGCTACACCTTC.

Ten or more counts support this clonotype. This chain uses TRBV30 with TRBJ2-1, with 13 bases matching TRBD2. Per germline, CDR1 GTSNPN and CDR2 SVGIG (reference sequence). The CDR3 length is 14 residues. V lost 3 bases and J lost 8; bases outside the gene matches: 4. The CDR3 region is CAWSAGLAGDEQFF. The CDR3 DNA reads TGTGCCTGGAGCGCAGGACTAGCGGGAGATGAGCAGTTCTTC.

This clonotype was counted at least ten times. One end of the junction does not line up with germline, which may come from a read error. The chain is built from TRBV24-1 and TRBJ1-5; D call uncertain. This CDR3 region has 13 residues. Germline V lookup: CDR1 KGHDR, CDR2 SFDVKD. For the CDR3, the DNA is TGTGCCACCGGGCCGGAGGGCAACCAGCCCCAGCATTTT. It translates to CATGPEGNQPQHF.

This clonotype was observed a handful of times. J is TRBJ2-3 and V is TRBV10-3, with 9 nucleotides matching TRBD1. Germline V gene lookup returns CDR1 ENHRY and CDR2 SYGVKD. CDR3 length: 14 residues. Germline trimming cut 4 bases from V and 5 bases from J; bases unmatched to any gene: 4. CDR3 DNA sequence: TGTGCCATCAGTGGGACAGGGGAAGGAGATACGCAGTATTTT. The encoded protein is CAISGTGEGDTQYF.

This clonotype was recorded at least ten times. The chain recombines TRBV20-1 with TRBJ2-4, with no clear D. The CDR3 consists of 13 residues. The germline V gene encodes CDR1 DFQATT and CDR2 SNEGSKA (reference sequence). V lost 3 bases, J lost 4 bases, and 10 bases lay in between. The DNA for the CDR3 is TGCAGTGCTAGTACCAGATATAAAAACATTCAGTACTTC. Amino acid sequence: CSASTRYKNIQYF.